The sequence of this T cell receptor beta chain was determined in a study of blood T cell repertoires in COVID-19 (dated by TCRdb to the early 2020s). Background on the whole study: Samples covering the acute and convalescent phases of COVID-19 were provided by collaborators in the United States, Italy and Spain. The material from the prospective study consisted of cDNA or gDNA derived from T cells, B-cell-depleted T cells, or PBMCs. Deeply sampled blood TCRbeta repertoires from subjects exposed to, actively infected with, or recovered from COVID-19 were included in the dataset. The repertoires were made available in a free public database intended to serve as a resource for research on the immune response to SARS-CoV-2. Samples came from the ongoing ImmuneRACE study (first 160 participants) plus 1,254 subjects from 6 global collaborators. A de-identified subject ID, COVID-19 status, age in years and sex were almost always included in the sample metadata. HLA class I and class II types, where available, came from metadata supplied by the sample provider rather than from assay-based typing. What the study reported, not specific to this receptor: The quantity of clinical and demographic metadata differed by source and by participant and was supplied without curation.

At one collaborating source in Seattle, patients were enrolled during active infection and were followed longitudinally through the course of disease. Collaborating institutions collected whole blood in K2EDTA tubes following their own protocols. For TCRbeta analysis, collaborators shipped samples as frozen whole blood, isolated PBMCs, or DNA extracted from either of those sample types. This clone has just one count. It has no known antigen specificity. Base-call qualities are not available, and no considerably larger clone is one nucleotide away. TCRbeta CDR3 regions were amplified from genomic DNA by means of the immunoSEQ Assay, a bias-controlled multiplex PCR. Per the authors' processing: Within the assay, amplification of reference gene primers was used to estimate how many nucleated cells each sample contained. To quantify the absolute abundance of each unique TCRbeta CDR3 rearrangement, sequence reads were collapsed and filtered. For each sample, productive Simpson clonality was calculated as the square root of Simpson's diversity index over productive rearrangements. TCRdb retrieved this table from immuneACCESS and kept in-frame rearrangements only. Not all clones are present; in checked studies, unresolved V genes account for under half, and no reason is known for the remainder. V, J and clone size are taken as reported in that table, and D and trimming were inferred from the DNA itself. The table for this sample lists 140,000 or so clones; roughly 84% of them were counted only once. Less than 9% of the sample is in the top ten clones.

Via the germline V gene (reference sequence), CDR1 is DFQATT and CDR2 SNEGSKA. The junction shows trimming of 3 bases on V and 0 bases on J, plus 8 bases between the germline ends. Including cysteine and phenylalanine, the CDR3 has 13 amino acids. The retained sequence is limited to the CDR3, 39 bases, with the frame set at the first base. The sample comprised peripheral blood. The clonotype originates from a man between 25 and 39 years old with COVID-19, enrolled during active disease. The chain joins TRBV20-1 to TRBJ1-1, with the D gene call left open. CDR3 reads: CSASSQLNTEAFF. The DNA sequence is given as TGCAGTGCTAGTTCACAGTTGAACACTGAAGCTTTCTTT.